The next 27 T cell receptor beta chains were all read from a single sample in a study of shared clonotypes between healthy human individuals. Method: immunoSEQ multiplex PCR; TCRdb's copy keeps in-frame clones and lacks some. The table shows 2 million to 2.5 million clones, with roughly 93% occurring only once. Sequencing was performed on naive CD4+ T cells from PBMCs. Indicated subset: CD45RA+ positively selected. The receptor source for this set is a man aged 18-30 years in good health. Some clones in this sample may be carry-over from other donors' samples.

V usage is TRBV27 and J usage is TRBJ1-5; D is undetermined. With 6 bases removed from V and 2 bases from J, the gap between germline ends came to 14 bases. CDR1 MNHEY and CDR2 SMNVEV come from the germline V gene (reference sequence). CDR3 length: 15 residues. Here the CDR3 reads CASSPRTGRNQPQHF. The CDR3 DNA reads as TGTGCCAGCAGCCCACGTACTGGTCGCAATCAGCCCCAGCATTTT.

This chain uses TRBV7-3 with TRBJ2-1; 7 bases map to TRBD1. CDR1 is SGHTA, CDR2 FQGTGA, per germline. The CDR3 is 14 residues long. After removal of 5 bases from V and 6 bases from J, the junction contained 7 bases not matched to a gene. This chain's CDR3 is CASSRQGRFNEQFF. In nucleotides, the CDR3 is TGTGCCAGCAGCCGACAGGGACGATTCAATGAGCAGTTCTTC.

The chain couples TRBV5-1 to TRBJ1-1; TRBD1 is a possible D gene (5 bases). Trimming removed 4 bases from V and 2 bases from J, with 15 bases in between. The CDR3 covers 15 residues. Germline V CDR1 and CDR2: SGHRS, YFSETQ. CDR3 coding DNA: TGCGCCAGCAGCCCGCAGGGCAGTAGCAACACTGAAGCTTTCTTT. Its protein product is CASSPQGSSNTEAFF.

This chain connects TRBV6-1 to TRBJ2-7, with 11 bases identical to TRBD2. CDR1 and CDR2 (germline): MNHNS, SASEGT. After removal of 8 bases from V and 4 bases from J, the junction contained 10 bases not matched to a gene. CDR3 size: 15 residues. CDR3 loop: CASYPSLAGGYEQYF. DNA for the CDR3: TGTGCCAGCTATCCCTCCCTAGCGGGAGGATACGAGCAGTACTTC.

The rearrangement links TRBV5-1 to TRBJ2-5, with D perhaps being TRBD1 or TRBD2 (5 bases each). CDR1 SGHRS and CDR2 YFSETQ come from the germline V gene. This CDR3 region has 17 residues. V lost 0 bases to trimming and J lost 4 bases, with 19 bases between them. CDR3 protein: CASSLGGQGWALETQYF. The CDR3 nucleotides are TGCGCCAGCAGCTTGGGCGGGCAGGGATGGGCGTTAGAGACCCAGTACTTC. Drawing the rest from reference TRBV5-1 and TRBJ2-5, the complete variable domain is KAGVTQTPRYLIKTRGQQVTLSCSPISGHRSVSWYQQTPGQGLQFLFEYFSETQRNKGNFPGRFSGRQFSNSRSEMNVSTLELGDSALYLCASSLGGQGWALETQYFGPGTRLLVL.

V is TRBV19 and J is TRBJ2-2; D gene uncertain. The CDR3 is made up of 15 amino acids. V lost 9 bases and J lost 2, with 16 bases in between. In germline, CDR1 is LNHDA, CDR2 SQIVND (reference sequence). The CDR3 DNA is TGTGCCAGCAGAAAGACTGGCGAAAACACCGGGGAGCTGTTTTTT. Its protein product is CASRKTGENTGELFF.

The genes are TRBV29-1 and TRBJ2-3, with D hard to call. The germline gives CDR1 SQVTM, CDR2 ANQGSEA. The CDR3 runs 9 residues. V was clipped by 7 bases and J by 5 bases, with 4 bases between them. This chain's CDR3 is CSGVDTQYF. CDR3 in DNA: TGCAGCGGGGTAGATACGCAGTATTTT.

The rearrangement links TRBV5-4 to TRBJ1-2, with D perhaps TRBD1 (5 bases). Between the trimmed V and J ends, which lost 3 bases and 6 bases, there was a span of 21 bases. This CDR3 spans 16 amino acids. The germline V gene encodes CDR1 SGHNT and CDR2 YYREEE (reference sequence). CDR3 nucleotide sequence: TGTGCCAGCAGCTCGTACGCGGCGGGGGACTTCCATGGCTACACCTTC. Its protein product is CASSSYAAGDFHGYTF.

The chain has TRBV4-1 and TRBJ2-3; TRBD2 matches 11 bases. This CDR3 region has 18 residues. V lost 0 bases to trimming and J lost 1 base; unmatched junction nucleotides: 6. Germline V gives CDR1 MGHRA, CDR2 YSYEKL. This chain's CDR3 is CASSQEIAGGPRTDTQYF. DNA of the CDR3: TGCGCCAGCAGCCAAGAAATAGCGGGAGGGCCACGCACAGATACGCAGTATTTT.

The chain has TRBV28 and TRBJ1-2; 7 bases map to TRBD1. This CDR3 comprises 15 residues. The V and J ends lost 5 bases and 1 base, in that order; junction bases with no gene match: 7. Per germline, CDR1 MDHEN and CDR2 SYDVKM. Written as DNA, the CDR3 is TGTGCCAGCAGTCACGGACAGGTCCTTAACTATGGCTACACCTTC. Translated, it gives CASSHGQVLNYGYTF.

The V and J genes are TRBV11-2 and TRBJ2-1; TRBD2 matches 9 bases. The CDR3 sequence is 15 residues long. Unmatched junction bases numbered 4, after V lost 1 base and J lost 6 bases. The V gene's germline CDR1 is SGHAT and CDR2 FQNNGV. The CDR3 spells CASSLGGRVRNEQFF. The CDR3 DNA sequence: TGTGCCAGCAGCTTAGGCGGGAGGGTCCGCAATGAGCAGTTCTTC. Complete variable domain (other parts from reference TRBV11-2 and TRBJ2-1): EAGVAQSPRYKIIEKRQSVAFWCNPISGHATLYWYQQILGQGPKLLIQFQNNGVVDDSQLPKDRFSAERLKGVDSTLKIQPAKLEDSAVYLCASSLGGRVRNEQFFGPGTRLTVL.

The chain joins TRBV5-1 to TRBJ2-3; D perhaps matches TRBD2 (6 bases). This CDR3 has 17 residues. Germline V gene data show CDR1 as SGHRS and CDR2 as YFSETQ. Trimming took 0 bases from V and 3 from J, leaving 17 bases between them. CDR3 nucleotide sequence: TGCGCCAGCAGCTTGGCCCCCGGGTCAGGGAGGACAGATACGCAGTATTTT. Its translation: CASSLAPGSGRTDTQYF. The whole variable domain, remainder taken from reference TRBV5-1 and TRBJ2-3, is KAGVTQTPRYLIKTRGQQVTLSCSPISGHRSVSWYQQTPGQGLQFLFEYFSETQRNKGNFPGRFSGRQFSNSRSEMNVSTLELGDSALYLCASSLAPGSGRTDTQYFGPGTRLTVL.

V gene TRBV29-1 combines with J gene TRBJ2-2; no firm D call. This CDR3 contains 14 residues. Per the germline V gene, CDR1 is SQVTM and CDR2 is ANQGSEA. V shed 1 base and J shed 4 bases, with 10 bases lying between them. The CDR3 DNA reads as TGCAGCGTTGAAGGAGGCCGGATCACCGGGGAGCTGTTTTTT. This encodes CSVEGGRITGELFF.

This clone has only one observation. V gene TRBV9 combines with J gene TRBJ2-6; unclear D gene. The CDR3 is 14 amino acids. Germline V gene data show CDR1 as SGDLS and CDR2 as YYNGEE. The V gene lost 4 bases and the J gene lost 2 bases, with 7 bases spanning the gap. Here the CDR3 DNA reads TGTGCCAGCAGCTCAGACCCTGGGGCCAACGTCCTGACTTTC. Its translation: CASSSDPGANVLTF.

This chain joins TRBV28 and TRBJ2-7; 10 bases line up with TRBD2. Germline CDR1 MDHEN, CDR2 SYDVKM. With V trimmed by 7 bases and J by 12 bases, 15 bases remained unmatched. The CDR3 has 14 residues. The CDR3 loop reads CASTPILAGASRYF. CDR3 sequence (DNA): TGTGCCAGCACACCAATCCTAGCGGGGGCCTCGCGGTACTTC.

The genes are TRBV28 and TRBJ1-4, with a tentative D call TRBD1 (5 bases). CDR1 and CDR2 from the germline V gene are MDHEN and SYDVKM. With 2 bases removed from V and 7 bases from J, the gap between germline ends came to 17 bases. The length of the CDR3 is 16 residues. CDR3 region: CASSLTGRGGSEKLFF. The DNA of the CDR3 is TGTGCCAGCAGTTTAACGGGTAGGGGAGGTAGTGAAAAACTGTTTTTT.

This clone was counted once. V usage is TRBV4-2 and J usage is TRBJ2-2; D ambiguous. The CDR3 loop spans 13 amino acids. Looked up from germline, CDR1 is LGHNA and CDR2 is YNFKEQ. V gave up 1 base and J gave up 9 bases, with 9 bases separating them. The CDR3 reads CASSQGIGRELFF. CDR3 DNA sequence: TGTGCCAGCAGCCAAGGGATAGGGCGGGAGCTGTTTTTT.

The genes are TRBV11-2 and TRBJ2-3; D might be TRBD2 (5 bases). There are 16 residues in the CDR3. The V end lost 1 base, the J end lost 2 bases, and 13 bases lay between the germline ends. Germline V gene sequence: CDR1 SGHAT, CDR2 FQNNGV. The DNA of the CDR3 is TGTGCCAGCAGCTTAGTTGTGGGAGTCTTCACAGATACGCAGTATTTT. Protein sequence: CASSLVVGVFTDTQYF.

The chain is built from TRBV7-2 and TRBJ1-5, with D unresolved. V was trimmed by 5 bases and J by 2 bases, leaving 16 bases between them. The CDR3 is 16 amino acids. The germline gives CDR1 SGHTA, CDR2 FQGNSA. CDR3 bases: TGTGCCAGCAGCCCGGAAGGTGCGTCGGGCAATCAGCCCCAGCATTTT. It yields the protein CASSPEGASGNQPQHF.

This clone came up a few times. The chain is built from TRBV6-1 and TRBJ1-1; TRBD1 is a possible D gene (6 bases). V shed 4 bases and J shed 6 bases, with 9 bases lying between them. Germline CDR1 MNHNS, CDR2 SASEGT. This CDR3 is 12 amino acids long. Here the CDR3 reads CASSARTAEAFF. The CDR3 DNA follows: TGTGCCAGCAGTGCCAGGACAGCTGAAGCTTTCTTT.

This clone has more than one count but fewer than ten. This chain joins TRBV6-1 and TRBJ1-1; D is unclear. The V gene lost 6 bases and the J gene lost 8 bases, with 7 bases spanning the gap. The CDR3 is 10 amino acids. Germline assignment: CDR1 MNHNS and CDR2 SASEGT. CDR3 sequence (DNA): TGTGCCAGCAGAAAAGACGAAGCTTTCTTT. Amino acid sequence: CASRKDEAFF.

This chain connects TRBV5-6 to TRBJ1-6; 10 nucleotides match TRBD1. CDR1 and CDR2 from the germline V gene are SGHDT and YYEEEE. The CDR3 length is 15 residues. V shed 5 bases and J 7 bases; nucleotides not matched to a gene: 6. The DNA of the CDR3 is TGTGCCAGCAGTGACCGGGACAGGGGAAATTCACCCCTCCACTTT. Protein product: CASSDRDRGNSPLHF.

The CDR3: CASSPNGGGTDTQYF. In DNA, the CDR3 is TGTGCCAGCTCACCAAACGGGGGGGGCACAGATACGCAGTATTTT. The rearrangement links TRBV18 to TRBJ2-3, with 8 bases that match TRBD2. The V and J ends lost 2 bases and 1 base, in that order; junction bases with no gene match: 2. Germline CDR1 and CDR2: KGHSH and LQKENI. This CDR3 region has 15 residues. The full variable domain, with the rest looked up from reference TRBV18 and TRBJ2-3, is NAGVMQNPRHLVRRRGQEARLRCSPMKGHSHVYWYRQLPEEGLKFMVYLQKENIIDESGMPKERFSAEFPKEGPSILRIQQVVRGDSAAYFCASSPNGGGTDTQYFGPGTRLTVL.

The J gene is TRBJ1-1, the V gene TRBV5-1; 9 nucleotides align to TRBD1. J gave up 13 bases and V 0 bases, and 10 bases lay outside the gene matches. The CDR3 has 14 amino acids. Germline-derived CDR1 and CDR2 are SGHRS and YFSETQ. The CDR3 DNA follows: TGCGCCAGCAGCTTGGGGACAGGGGTCCAGAAGTGTTTCTTT. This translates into CASSLGTGVQKCFF.

The CDR3 DNA reads TGTGCCAGCAGCCGACAGACCACCGGGGAGCTGTTTTTT. The encoded protein is CASSRQTTGELFF. The chain couples TRBV7-9 to TRBJ2-2; a weak D match, TRBD1 (5 bases). The ends were cut back, 5 bases at V and 4 bases at J, with 8 bases in the middle. The CDR3 runs to 13 residues. Germline-derived CDR1 and CDR2 are SEHNR and FQNEAQ (reference sequence).

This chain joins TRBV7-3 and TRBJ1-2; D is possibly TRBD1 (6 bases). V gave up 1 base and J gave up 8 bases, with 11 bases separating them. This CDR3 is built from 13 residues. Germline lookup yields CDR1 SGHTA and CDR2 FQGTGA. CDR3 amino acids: CASSLRQGIGYTF. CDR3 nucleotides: TGTGCCAGCAGCTTAAGGCAGGGGATCGGCTACACCTTC.

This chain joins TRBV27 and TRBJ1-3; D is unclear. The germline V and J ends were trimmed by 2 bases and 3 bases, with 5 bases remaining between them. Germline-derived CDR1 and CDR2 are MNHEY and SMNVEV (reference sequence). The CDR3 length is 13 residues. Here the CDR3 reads CASSLGFGNTIYF. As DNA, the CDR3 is TGTGCCAGCAGTTTAGGTTTTGGAAACACCATATATTTT.